Shown below are 18 T cell receptor beta chains from a single sample sequenced in a study of cytomegalovirus exposure and HLA in healthy donors. PCR was performed using 60 Vbeta and 13 Jbeta primers. The data were produced by immunoSEQ multiplex PCR, yet TCRdb's version contains in-frame clones alone and is incomplete. This table has 84,000 or so clones, roughly 80% appearing once. Material: PBMCs. The source of these receptors is a human donor in good health.

The rearrangement joins TRBV5-4 to TRBJ2-7; TRBD2 matches at 9 bases. Looked up from germline, CDR1 is SGHNT and CDR2 is YYREEE (reference sequence). The CDR3 is made up of 15 amino acids. V shed 3 bases and J 1 base; nucleotides not matched to a gene: 5. CDR3 DNA sequence: TGTGCCAGCAGCTCCCGGACTAGCGCGTCCTACGAGCAGTACTTC. The encoded protein is CASSSRTSASYEQYF.

The rearrangement links TRBV4-3 to TRBJ2-1; the match to TRBD2 covers 13 bases. The germline V gene has CDR1 LGHNA and CDR2 YSLEER. Losses at the gene ends were 4 bases for V and 3 bases for J; bases not matched to a gene: 3. This CDR3 is 16 amino acids long. CDR3 sequence: CASSPLAGGFYNEQFF. CDR3 coding DNA: TGCGCCAGCAGCCCACTAGCGGGGGGGTTCTACAATGAGCAGTTCTTC.

The chain has TRBV10-3 and TRBJ2-7, with TRBD2 matching 10 bases. This CDR3 spans 17 amino acids. CDR1 is ENHRY, CDR2 SYGVKD, per germline. V was pared by 0 bases and J by 0 bases, with 5 bases of the junction left unmatched. CDR3 amino acids: CAISESGSGGTSYEQYF. CDR3 nucleotides: TGTGCCATCAGTGAGTCGGGTAGCGGGGGGACCTCCTACGAGCAGTACTTC.

The rearrangement links TRBV29-1 to TRBJ1-2; D is ambiguous. The V end lost 6 bases, the J end lost 4 bases, and 12 bases lay between the germline ends. Germline-derived CDR1 and CDR2 are SQVTM and ANQGSEA. The CDR3 sequence is 12 residues long. The CDR3 DNA reads as TGCAGCGTGGACCTGGACTTCTATGGCTACACCTTC. Its protein product is CSVDLDFYGYTF.

J is TRBJ1-1 and V is TRBV6-5; the D is unclear. This CDR3 comprises 14 residues. The germline V gene encodes CDR1 MNHEY and CDR2 SVGAGI. Trimming took 5 bases from V and 1 from J, leaving 11 bases between them. The CDR3 DNA follows: TGTGCCAGCAGTGAGGGAGGGCGGAACACTGAAGCTTTCTTT. This encodes CASSEGGRNTEAFF.

The V gene is TRBV7-9, the J gene TRBJ1-1, with a possible D match to TRBD1 (5 bases). V was clipped by 1 base and J by 3 bases, with 9 bases between them. The CDR3 covers 14 residues. Germline V lookup: CDR1 SEHNR, CDR2 FQNEAQ (reference sequence). CDR3 coding DNA: TGTGCCAGCAGCTTAGGGACATCATACACTGAAGCTTTCTTT. Amino acids: CASSLGTSYTEAFF.

V usage is TRBV6-5 and J usage is TRBJ1-2, with a tentative D call TRBD1 (5 bases). Trimming removed 6 bases from V and 7 bases from J, with 18 bases in between. Germline assignment: CDR1 MNHEY and CDR2 SVGAGI. This CDR3 is built from 14 residues. CDR3 nucleotide sequence: TGTGCCAGCAGGGTAGTACAGGCGCCTAGTGGCTACACCTTC. It codes for CASRVVQAPSGYTF.

This chain connects TRBV19 to TRBJ2-1; TRBD2 matches at 9 bases. The germline CDR1 and CDR2 sequences are LNHDA and SQIVND (reference sequence). The CDR3 is 15 residues long. Trimming removed 1 base from V and 2 bases from J; junction bases left unmatched: 0. The CDR3 DNA reads as TGTGCCAGTAGTATAGGCGGGGGGGCCTACAATGAGCAGTTCTTC. Residues: CASSIGGGAYNEQFF.

The genes are TRBV7-2 and TRBJ2-3, with 7 bases lining up with TRBD2. Trimming at V came to 5 bases and at J to 4 bases, leaving 9 bases not matched to a gene. The germline gives CDR1 SGHTA, CDR2 FQGNSA. The CDR3 is made up of 15 amino acids. The CDR3 coding sequence is TGTGCCAGCAGCGGGGGGGTTGCAACTTCAGATACGCAGTATTTT. As protein: CASSGGVATSDTQYF.

The J gene is TRBJ2-3, the V gene TRBV21-1; the table calls TRBD2, which could not be checked here. TRBV21-1 counts as a pseudogene. The CDR3 consists of 12 residues. The CDR3 region is CASSSSRDTQYF. DNA of the CDR3: TGTGCCAGCAGCTCTAGCCGGGATACGCAGTATTTT.

The chain uses TRBV7-9 and TRBJ1-4; 9 bases line up with TRBD1. There are 14 residues in the CDR3. Germline V CDR1 and CDR2: SEHNR, FQNEAQ (reference sequence). The ends lost 3 bases at V and 8 bases at J; junction bases unmatched: 4. CDR3 amino acids: CASSLLTGGEKLFF. The CDR3 DNA sequence: TGTGCCAGCAGCTTGTTGACAGGGGGGGAAAAACTGTTTTTT.

The chain employs TRBV25-1 and TRBJ1-6, with D perhaps matching TRBD1 (5 bases). The CDR3 runs to 15 residues. Trimming left V 5 bases short and J 5 bases short, with 13 bases between. The germline gives CDR1 MGHDK, CDR2 SYGVNS. CDR3 sequence reads: CASSPLGHNNSPLHF. The CDR3 nucleotides are TGTGCCAGCAGTCCATTAGGACATAATAATTCACCCCTCCACTTT.

J is TRBJ2-3 and V is TRBV6-1; 15 bases align to TRBD2. The germline V gene has CDR1 MNHNS and CDR2 SASEGT. This CDR3 has 17 amino acids. Losses at the gene ends were 3 bases for V and 2 bases for J; bases not matched to a gene: 3. Here the CDR3 DNA reads TGTGCCAGCAGTGACGGGACTAGCGGGGGGTTCACAGATACGCAGTATTTT. This translates into CASSDGTSGGFTDTQYF.

This chain joins TRBV19 and TRBJ2-2; tentatively, D is TRBD2 (5 bases). This CDR3 has 12 residues. Germline CDR1 is LNHDA and CDR2 is SQIVND (reference sequence). V gave up 10 bases and J gave up 3 bases, with 9 bases separating them. CDR3 coding DNA: TGTGCCACGCTGGGAGACACCGGGGAGCTGTTTTTT. This translates into CATLGDTGELFF.

The genes are TRBV5-5 and TRBJ1-3; possibly TRBD1 for D (5 bases). The CDR3 runs to 15 residues. The germline V gene has CDR1 SGHKS and CDR2 YYEKEE (reference sequence). V was pared by 4 bases and J by 2 bases, with 13 bases between. The CDR3 sequence: CASSGRTGAGNTIYF. The CDR3 DNA sequence: TGTGCCAGCAGCGGAAGGACGGGGGCTGGAAACACCATATATTTT.

This clone has just a few counts. The rearrangement joins TRBV7-6 to TRBJ1-5, with D perhaps matching TRBD1 (5 bases). V lost 1 base and J 5 bases, leaving 9 bases between the germline ends. The CDR3 consists of 14 residues. Germline-derived CDR1 and CDR2 are SGHVS and FNYEAQ. The CDR3 reads CASSLDGTDQPQHF. CDR3 nucleotides: TGTGCCAGCAGCTTAGACGGGACTGATCAGCCCCAGCATTTT.

The CDR3 here is CASSELTGGPYYGYTF. CDR3 sequence (DNA): TGTGCCAGCAGTGAGCTGACAGGGGGACCATACTATGGCTACACCTTC. The V call is TRBV6-1, the J call TRBJ1-2; the match to TRBD1 covers 9 bases. J lost 3 bases, V lost 3 bases, and 8 bases had no gene match. Germline V CDR1 and CDR2: MNHNS, SASEGT. The CDR3 has 16 residues.

The chain carries TRBV5-1 and TRBJ2-5; 8 bases map to TRBD1. Germline V gene sequence: CDR1 SGHRS, CDR2 YFSETQ. The CDR3 totals 14 residues. Germline trimming cut 4 bases from V and 2 bases from J; bases unmatched to any gene: 4. The CDR3 sequence is CASSHGQGQETQYF. CDR3 nucleotide sequence: TGCGCCAGCAGCCACGGACAGGGACAAGAGACCCAGTACTTC.